A selection of T cell receptor beta chains follows, all from one sample in a study of lymphopenia after photon versus proton radiotherapy. Some clones are missing from TCRdb's copy, which holds only in-frame ones; the method was immunoSEQ multiplex PCR. The data show around 4,500 clones, with over 60% seen just once and about 50% held by the top ten. Sequencing used peripheral blood, obtained from a patient treated with proton-based radiotherapy. These receptors were taken from a man older than 75 with esophageal cancer. Both conserved end residues are trimmed from each CDR3. Each record gives: J gene, clone size, V gene, CDR3 protein. Part of the rows lack a size; the others show once, few, many or a class for expanded clones.

TRBJ2-7,-,TRBV29-1,SVGRLRDSLFYEQY
TRBJ2-2,few,TRBV25-1,ASSGLAGGNTGELF
TRBJ1-1,-,TRBV7-2,ASSLALGWQGSWNTEAF
TRBJ2-3,-,TRBV29-1,SVTGTGEWGTDTQY
TRBJ2-3,-,TRBV10-1,ASSESLAGGTDTQY
TRBJ2-7,-,TRBV30,AWTNMDRGHEQY
TRBJ2-3,-,TRBV6-4,ASSSVASGSDTQY
TRBJ1-4,-,TRBV27,ASSVAGQGWEKLF
TRBJ2-7,-,TRBV28,ASSWVGYEQY
TRBJ1-1,few,TRBV16,ASSPRAEAF
TRBJ1-2,-,TRBV6-6,ASIQYPGGLDGYT
TRBJ2-1,few,TRBV6-1,ASSESGGTLINEQF
TRBJ2-2,-,TRBV29-1,SVRTGLNTGELF